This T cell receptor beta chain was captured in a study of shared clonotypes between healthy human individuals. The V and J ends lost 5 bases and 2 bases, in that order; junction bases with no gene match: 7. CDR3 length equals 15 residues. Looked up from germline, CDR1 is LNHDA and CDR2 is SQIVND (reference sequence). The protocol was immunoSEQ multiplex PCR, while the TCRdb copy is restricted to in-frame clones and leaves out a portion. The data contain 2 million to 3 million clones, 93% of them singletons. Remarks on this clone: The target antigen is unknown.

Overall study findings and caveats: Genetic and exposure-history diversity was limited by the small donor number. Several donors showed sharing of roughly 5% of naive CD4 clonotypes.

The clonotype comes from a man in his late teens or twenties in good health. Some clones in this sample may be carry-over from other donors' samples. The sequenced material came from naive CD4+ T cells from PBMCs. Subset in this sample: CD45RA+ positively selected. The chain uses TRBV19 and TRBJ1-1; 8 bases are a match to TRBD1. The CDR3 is CASSQRTGINTEAFF. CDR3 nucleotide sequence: TGTGCCAGTAGTCAAAGGACAGGGATAAACACTGAAGCTTTCTTT.